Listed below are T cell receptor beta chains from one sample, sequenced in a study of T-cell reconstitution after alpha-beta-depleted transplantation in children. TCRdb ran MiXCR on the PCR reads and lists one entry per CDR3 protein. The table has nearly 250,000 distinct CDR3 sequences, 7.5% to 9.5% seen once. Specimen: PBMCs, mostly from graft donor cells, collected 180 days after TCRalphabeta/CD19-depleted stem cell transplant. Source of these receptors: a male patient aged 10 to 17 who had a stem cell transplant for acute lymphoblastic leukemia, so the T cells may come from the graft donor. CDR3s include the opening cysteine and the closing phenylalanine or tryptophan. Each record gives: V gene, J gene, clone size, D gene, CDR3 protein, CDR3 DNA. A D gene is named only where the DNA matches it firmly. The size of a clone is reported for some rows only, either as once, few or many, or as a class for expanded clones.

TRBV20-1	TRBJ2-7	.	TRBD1	CSARDRGVYEQYF	TGCAGTGCGCGGGACAGGGGGGTCTACGAGCAGTACTTC
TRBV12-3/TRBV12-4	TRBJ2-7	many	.	CASSLGLYEQYF	TGTGCCAGCAGTTTAGGGCTCTACGAGCAGTACTTC
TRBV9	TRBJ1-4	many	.	CASSVGLGGGEKLFF	TGTGCCAGCAGCGTAGGTCTCGGAGGAGGTGAAAAACTGTTTTTT
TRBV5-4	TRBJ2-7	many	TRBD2	CASSLSGRLYEQYF	TGTGCCAGCAGCTTGTCCGGGAGGCTCTACGAGCAGTACTTC
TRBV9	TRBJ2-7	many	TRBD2	CASSSGGPRDEQYF	TGTGCCAGCAGCTCGGGAGGGCCCAGGGACGAGCAGTACTTC
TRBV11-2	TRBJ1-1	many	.	CASSSARGQGGNTEAFF	TGTGCCAGCAGCTCCGCACGGGGGCAGGGAGGGAACACTGAAGCTTTCTTT
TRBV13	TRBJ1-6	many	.	CASSLGLSYSPLHF	TGTGCCAGCAGCTTAGGCCTGAGCTATTCACCCCTCCACTTT
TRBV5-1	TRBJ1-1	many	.	CASSLGGKVTEAFF	TGCGCCAGCAGCTTGGGGGGCAAGGTCACTGAAGCTTTCTTT
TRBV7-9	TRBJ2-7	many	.	CASSLEHREDEQYF	TGTGCCAGCAGCTTAGAGCACAGGGAGGACGAGCAGTACTTC
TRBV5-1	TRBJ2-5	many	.	CASSTGGEVETQYF	TGCGCCAGCAGCACGGGTGGCGAGGTAGAGACCCAGTACTTC
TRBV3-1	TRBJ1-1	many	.	CASSLFGGGKTEAFF	TGTGCCAGCAGCCTATTCGGGGGAGGGAAAACTGAAGCTTTCTTT
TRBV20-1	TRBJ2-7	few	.	CSALVWANAYEQYF	TGCAGTGCTCTCGTGTGGGCCAACGCTTACGAGCAGTACTTC
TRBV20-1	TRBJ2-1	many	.	CSARDGTSYNEQFF	TGCAGTGCTAGAGATGGCACGAGCTACAATGAGCAGTTCTTC
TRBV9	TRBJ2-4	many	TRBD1	CASSADRGGLAKNIQYF	TGTGCCAGCAGCGCCGACAGGGGGGGCTTAGCCAAAAACATTCAGTACTTC
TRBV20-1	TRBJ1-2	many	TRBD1	CSASPRTGANYGYTF	TGCAGTGCTAGCCCCCGGACAGGCGCTAACTATGGCTACACCTTC
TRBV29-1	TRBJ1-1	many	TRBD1	CSVPRPGGGRTEAFF	TGCAGCGTTCCGCGGCCAGGGGGAGGTCGCACTGAAGCTTTCTTT
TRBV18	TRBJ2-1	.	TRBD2	CASSPLAGGHNEQFF	TGTGCCAGCTCACCACTAGCGGGAGGCCACAATGAGCAGTTCTTC
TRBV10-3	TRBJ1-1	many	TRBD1	CAISVRWAGGLDTEAFF	TGTGCCATCAGTGTGCGATGGGCAGGGGGGCTGGACACTGAAGCTTTCTTT
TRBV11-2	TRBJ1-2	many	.	CASSLDHLGGYTF	TGTGCCAGCAGCTTAGATCACCTTGGGGGCTACACCTTC
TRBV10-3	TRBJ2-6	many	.	CAISERTTLLSGANVLTF	TGTGCCATCAGTGAGAGGACGACCCTCCTCTCTGGGGCCAACGTCCTGACTTTC
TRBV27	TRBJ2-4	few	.	CASSESRASGPGRNIQYF	TGTGCCAGCAGTGAATCTAGGGCATCGGGACCAGGGAGAAACATTCAGTACTTC
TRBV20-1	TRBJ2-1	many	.	CSASHPRDNNEQFF	TGCAGTGCTTCTCATCCTAGGGACAACAATGAGCAGTTCTTC
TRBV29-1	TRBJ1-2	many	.	CSVEGGSNYGYTF	TGCAGCGTTGAAGGGGGCTCCAACTATGGCTACACCTTC
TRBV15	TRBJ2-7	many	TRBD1	CATSRDLGTGDYEQYF	TGTGCCACCAGCAGAGATTTGGGGACAGGGGACTACGAGCAGTACTTC
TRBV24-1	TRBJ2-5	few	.	CATNGGSQETQYF	TGTGCCACCAACGGGGGTTCCCAAGAGACCCAGTACTTC
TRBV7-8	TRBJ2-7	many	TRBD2	CASSLRGRGVDEQYF	TGTGCCAGCAGCTTACGCGGGAGGGGAGTTGACGAGCAGTACTTC
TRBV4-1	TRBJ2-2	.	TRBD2	CASSQGPSGGRNGELFF	TGCGCCAGCAGCCAAGGTCCTAGCGGGGGGCGGAACGGGGAGCTGTTTTTT
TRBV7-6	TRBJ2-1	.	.	CASSRAGSEQFF	TGTGCCAGCAGCCGGGCGGGGAGTGAGCAGTTCTTC
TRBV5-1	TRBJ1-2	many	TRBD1	CASSLSRTGTSNYGYTF	TGCGCCAGCAGCTTGTCTAGGACAGGGACTTCTAACTATGGCTACACCTTC
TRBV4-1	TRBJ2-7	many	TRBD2	CASSQDRSGGGFEQYF	TGCGCCAGCAGCCAAGATAGATCTGGGGGAGGGTTCGAGCAGTACTTC
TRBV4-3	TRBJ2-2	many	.	CASSQDTPGSTGELFF	TGCGCCAGCAGCCAAGATACCCCGGGGAGCACCGGGGAGCTGTTTTTT
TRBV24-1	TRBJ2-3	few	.	CATSPGTDTQYF	TGTGCCACCTCTCCTGGGACAGATACGCAGTATTTT
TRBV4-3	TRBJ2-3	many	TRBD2	CASSQGRGANTDTQYF	TGCGCCAGCAGCCAAGGGCGGGGGGCCAACACAGATACGCAGTATTTT
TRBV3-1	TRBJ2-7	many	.	CASSQGWYEQYF	TGTGCCAGCAGCCAAGGGTGGTACGAGCAGTACTTC
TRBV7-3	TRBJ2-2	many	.	CASSPNPPFTGELFF	TGTGCCAGCAGCCCAAACCCCCCGTTCACCGGGGAGCTGTTTTTT
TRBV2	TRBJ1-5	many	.	CASSRGANQPQHF	TGTGCCAGCAGCCGCGGGGCCAATCAGCCCCAGCATTTT
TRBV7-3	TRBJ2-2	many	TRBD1	CASSRDRGPSTGELFF	TGTGCCAGCAGCCGCGACAGGGGGCCGTCCACCGGGGAGCTGTTTTTT